Below, 24 T cell receptor beta chains from the same sample are listed, as sequenced in a study of CD4 T cells in relation to SARS-CoV-2 and coronaviruses. These receptors' antigens are unknown. Assay: immunoSEQ multiplex PCR; the TCRdb copy retains only in-frame clones and omits some. This sample carries about 26,000 clones, more than 65% of them seen once, and the ten largest clones take about 10%. Before the COVID-19 pandemic, during about 2010-2019, CD4+ T cells were taken from unexposed donors. The cells were cultured for less than twelve days before CD4+ T cells were isolated. Sequencing was performed on CD4+ T cells from PBMCs, cultured in vitro. Every receptor here comes from a human donor in good health.

The chain links TRBV18 to TRBJ2-4; D gene ambiguous. Germline assignment: CDR1 KGHSH and CDR2 LQKENI. The V end lost 0 bases, the J end lost 0 bases, and 12 bases lay between the germline ends. The CDR3 consists of 17 residues. The CDR3 DNA is TGTGCCAGCTCACCACCGGCCGGAACACTAGCCAAAAACATTCAGTACTTC. Amino acid sequence: CASSPPAGTLAKNIQYF.

This clone has just one count. The chain employs TRBV11-2 and TRBJ2-5; 8 bases map to TRBD1. CDR3 length: 15 amino acids. Germline V lookup: CDR1 SGHAT, CDR2 FQNNGV. V shed 7 bases, J shed 1 base, and the junction held 8 bases outside the gene matches. The CDR3: CASTLDRGPQETQYF. Here the CDR3 DNA reads TGTGCCAGCACCCTCGACAGGGGACCCCAAGAGACCCAGTACTTC.

This clone was seen only once. The chain links TRBV2 to TRBJ2-7; 9 positions agree with TRBD1. CDR3 length: 15 amino acids. The germline CDR1 and CDR2 sequences are SNHLY and FYNNEI. Unmatched junction bases numbered 11, after V lost 6 bases and J lost 5 bases. The CDR3 protein is CASRDNRGLRDEQYF. The CDR3 DNA is TGTGCCAGCAGAGATAACAGGGGGCTGAGGGACGAGCAGTACTTC.

This clone was detected only a few times. The CDR3 region has the DNA TGTGCCAGCAGCCCAGCCCCTGCCTCTGGAAACACCATATATTTT. Amino acids: CASSPAPASGNTIYF. The J gene is TRBJ1-3, the V gene TRBV9; D remains unclear. The germline V gene encodes CDR1 SGDLS and CDR2 YYNGEE. Trimming shortened V by 4 bases and J by 0 bases, and 11 bases separated the two germline ends. The CDR3 is 15 amino acids.

The rearrangement uses TRBV4-2 and TRBJ2-1, with D unclear. CDR1 and CDR2 (germline): LGHNA, YNFKEQ. There are 16 residues in the CDR3. Trimming removed 2 bases from V and 2 bases from J, with 13 bases in between. CDR3 protein: CASSQNPATAYNEQFF. The CDR3 nucleotides are TGTGCCAGCAGCCAAAATCCCGCGACTGCCTACAATGAGCAGTTCTTC.

This rearrangement joins TRBV29-1 to TRBJ1-1, with 8 positions matching TRBD1. The CDR3 length is 14 residues. The germline gives CDR1 SQVTM, CDR2 ANQGSEA. Trimming took 3 bases from V and 3 from J; bases not matched to a gene: 6. The CDR3 DNA is TGCAGCGTTGAGGTCCAGGGGGCGGACACTGAAGCTTTCTTT. It encodes CSVEVQGADTEAFF.

The rearrangement joins TRBV5-1 to TRBJ2-7; TRBD2 matches at 8 bases. V lost 0 bases, J lost 5 bases, and 4 bases stayed unmatched. Germline V lookup: CDR1 SGHRS, CDR2 YFSETQ. This CDR3 is 14 amino acids long. The CDR3 loop reads CASSLGAGADEQYF. In DNA form, the CDR3 reads TGCGCCAGCAGCTTGGGAGCGGGAGCGGACGAGCAGTACTTC.

V is TRBV7-9 and J is TRBJ1-5; D is ambiguous. Germline V gene data show CDR1 as SEHNR and CDR2 as FQNEAQ (reference sequence). This CDR3 contains 15 residues. Trimming left V 5 bases short and J 7 bases short, with 18 bases between. The CDR3 sequence is CASSLRGEPGQPQHF. The CDR3 nucleotides read TGTGCCAGCAGCCTTAGAGGCGAACCTGGGCAGCCCCAGCATTTT.

The chain carries TRBV13 and TRBJ2-1, with 8 bases lining up with TRBD2. Trimming cost V 3 bases and J 8 bases; bases outside gene matches: 6. This CDR3 spans 14 amino acids. Germline assignment: CDR1 PRHDT and CDR2 FYEKMQ (reference sequence). DNA of the CDR3: TGTGCCAGCAGCTTCCTCGGGAGGGGATATGAGCAGTTCTTC. This codes for CASSFLGRGYEQFF. Using reference TRBV13 and TRBJ2-1 for the parts outside the CDR3, the full variable domain is AAGVIQSPRHLIKEKRETATLKCYPIPRHDTVYWYQQGPGQDPQFLISFYEKMQSDKGSIPDRFSAQQFSDYHSELNMSSLELGDSALYFCASSFLGRGYEQFFGPGTRLTVL.

This rearrangement joins TRBV18 to TRBJ2-7; D not resolved. The CDR3 spans 12 residues. Trimming stripped 6 bases from V and 7 bases from J, with 13 bases between. The germline V gene has CDR1 KGHSH and CDR2 LQKENI. The CDR3 spells CASSPQLDEQYF. DNA of the CDR3: TGTGCCAGCTCCCCTCAACTCGATGAGCAGTACTTC.

V gene TRBV6-1 combines with J gene TRBJ1-6, with D unclear. CDR3 length: 17 amino acids. Germline V gene sequence: CDR1 MNHNS, CDR2 SASEGT. V lost 4 bases and J lost 4, with 17 bases in between. CDR3 DNA: TGTGCCAGCAGTGGTTGGGGTCAGTTGGGTTATAATTCACCCCTCCACTTT. Encoded protein: CASSGWGQLGYNSPLHF.

V gene TRBV4-1 combines with J gene TRBJ2-2, with D maybe TRBD1 (5 bases). Trimming left V 0 bases short and J 4 bases short, with 9 bases between. The CDR3 sequence is 15 residues long. Germline V gene sequence: CDR1 MGHRA, CDR2 YSYEKL. The CDR3 coding sequence is TGCGCCAGCAGCCAAGACCAGGGCCGCACCGGGGAGCTGTTTTTT. It is translated as CASSQDQGRTGELFF.

The rearrangement joins TRBV10-3 to TRBJ2-6, with 9 bases lining up with TRBD1. Germline CDR1 and CDR2: ENHRY and SYGVKD. The CDR3 consists of 18 residues. Trimming took 0 bases from V and 0 from J; bases not matched to a gene: 3. The CDR3 DNA reads as TGTGCCATCAGTGAGTCTGGGACAGGGTCCTCTGGGGCCAACGTCCTGACTTTC. As protein: CAISESGTGSSGANVLTF.

In this sample, this clone turned up once. V usage is TRBV6-1 and J usage is TRBJ1-3; D gene ambiguous. V lost 1 base, J lost 3 bases, and 13 bases lay in between. The CDR3 length is 16 residues. From germline, CDR1 is MNHNS and CDR2 SASEGT. CDR3 loop: CASSEGARGFGNTIYF. As DNA, the CDR3 is TGTGCCAGCAGTGAAGGCGCCCGGGGTTTTGGAAACACCATATATTTT.

The chain joins TRBV7-9 to TRBJ2-5; 8 bases are a match to TRBD2. Trimming took 5 bases from V and 4 from J; bases not matched to a gene: 6. The CDR3 spans 14 residues. Germline V lookup: CDR1 SEHNR, CDR2 FQNEAQ (reference sequence). CDR3: CASSPREGTETQYF. CDR3 bases: TGTGCCAGCAGCCCTCGGGAGGGTACAGAGACCCAGTACTTC. Using reference TRBV7-9 and TRBJ2-5 for the parts outside the CDR3, the full variable domain is DTGVSQNPRHKITKRGQNVTFRCDPISEHNRLYWYRQTLGQGPEFLTYFQNEAQLEKSRLLSDRFSAERPKGSFSTLEIQRTEQGDSAMYLCASSPREGTETQYFGPGTRLLVL.

V usage is TRBV24-1 and J usage is TRBJ2-3; a possible D gene is TRBD2 (7 bases). CDR1 KGHDR and CDR2 SFDVKD come from the germline V gene. V lost 5 bases and J lost 4, with 9 bases in between. The CDR3 is made up of 13 amino acids. In DNA, the CDR3 is TGTGCCACCAGTGGCGGGGGCGCAGATACGCAGTATTTT. This encodes CATSGGGADTQYF.

This clone was seen just once. The rearrangement joins TRBV5-5 to TRBJ1-1, with a weak D call TRBD1 (5 bases). Germline CDR1 SGHKS, CDR2 YYEKEE (reference sequence). This CDR3 is 11 amino acids long. V was clipped by 0 bases and J by 8 bases, with 5 bases between them. CDR3 in amino acids: CASSLGTEAFF. CDR3 in DNA: TGTGCCAGCAGCTTGGGGACAGAAGCTTTCTTT.

V and J are TRBV6-5 and TRBJ2-3; TRBD1 matches at 8 bases. The CDR3 covers 12 residues. V gave up 9 bases and J gave up 7 bases; unmatched junction bases: 6. Germline-derived CDR1 and CDR2 are MNHEY and SVGAGI. For the CDR3, the DNA is TGTGCCAGTGACAGGGGCGCAAATACGCAGTATTTT. This sequence encodes CASDRGANTQYF.

V usage is TRBV4-3 and J usage is TRBJ2-6, with a tentative D call TRBD2 (6 bases). The length of the CDR3 is 18 residues. Germline CDR1 is LGHNA and CDR2 is YSLEER. Trimming removed 1 base at V and 1 base at J, with 14 bases between. Written as DNA, the CDR3 is TGCGCCAGCAGCCAAGGGACGCCTCGGGGGTCTGGGGCCAACGTCCTGACTTTC. Translated, it gives CASSQGTPRGSGANVLTF.

V usage is TRBV21-1 and J usage is TRBJ1-1. TRBV21-1 corresponds to a pseudogene. The CDR3 sequence is 12 residues long. CDR3 sequence reads: CASSKTRVAAFF. CDR3 nucleotides: TGTGCCAGCAGCAAAACAAGGGTGGCGGCTTTCTTT.

V usage is TRBV27 and J usage is TRBJ2-7, with 9 positions matching TRBD1. The CDR3 has 14 amino acids. Germline loops: CDR1 MNHEY, CDR2 SMNVEV (reference sequence). Trimming removed 3 bases from V and 7 bases from J; junction bases left unmatched: 7. The CDR3 bases are TGTGCCAGCAGTTTTGGTGGGACAGGGCGGGAGCAGTACTTC. Translation: CASSFGGTGREQYF.

The rearrangement uses TRBV24-1 and TRBJ2-3, with a possible D match to TRBD2 (5 bases). This CDR3 is 13 amino acids long. V lost 9 bases and J lost 1, with 10 bases in between. Germline CDR1 KGHDR, CDR2 SFDVKD. The DNA of the CDR3 is TGTGCCACCTCCGGAGGTGGCACAGATACGCAGTATTTT. The encoded protein is CATSGGGTDTQYF.

The chain has TRBV11-2 and TRBJ2-1; D is possibly TRBD1 (6 bases). The germline V gene has CDR1 SGHAT and CDR2 FQNNGV. V was pared by 4 bases and J by 4 bases, with 14 bases between. The CDR3 extends over 15 amino acids. The CDR3 sequence: CASSYRDIGYNEQFF. CDR3 nucleotide sequence: TGTGCCAGCAGCTACCGGGACATCGGTTACAATGAGCAGTTCTTC.

The chain recombines TRBV7-9 with TRBJ1-4, with D perhaps matching TRBD1 (5 bases). Germline V lookup: CDR1 SEHNR, CDR2 FQNEAQ (reference sequence). Trimming cost V 5 bases and J 5 bases, with 18 bases left between them. The CDR3 covers 16 residues. The CDR3 nucleotides are TGTGCCAGCAGCCGCCCCGACGGGGGGTCCAATGAAAAACTGTTTTTT. Amino acid sequence: CASSRPDGGSNEKLFF. Filled out from reference TRBV7-9 and TRBJ1-4, the complete variable domain reads DTGVSQNPRHKITKRGQNVTFRCDPISEHNRLYWYRQTLGQGPEFLTYFQNEAQLEKSRLLSDRFSAERPKGSFSTLEIQRTEQGDSAMYLCASSRPDGGSNEKLFFGSGTQLSVL.